The clone carrying this T cell receptor (beta chain) was observed a handful of times. Its antigen remains unidentified. The data were taken from a study of OX40 agonist ivuxolimab in advanced cancers. Study in general: All patients had ivuxolimab intravenously every 2 weeks at 0.01 to 10 mg/kg. Whole-study results and caveats: At 0.1 to 3.0 mg/kg and by week 6, clonal expansion occurred in CD4+ and CD8+ blood T cells. In a subset of nonresponders, normalized T-cell clonal expansion was also low. Expanded clones belonging to CD8+ T cells outnumbered, on average, those of CD4+.

The data were produced by immunoSEQ multiplex PCR, yet TCRdb's version contains in-frame clones alone and is incomplete. This sample carries about 77,000 clones, approximately 81% of them seen once, and the ten largest clones take 4% to 6%. This CDR3 region has 12 residues. Germline CDR1 is GTSNPN and CDR2 is SVGIG (reference sequence). V gave up 0 bases and J gave up 7 bases, with 9 bases separating them. V gene TRBV30 combines with J gene TRBJ1-2; D not certain. The sequence was collected from an adult with an advanced solid tumor such as melanoma, head and neck, liver or kidney cancer. The sample in question was CD4+ or CD8+ T cells sorted from blood, obtained in a trial of the OX40 agonist ivuxolimab. CDR3 DNA: TGTGCCTGGAGTGTAATAACGCGTGGCTACACCTTC. It specifies CAWSVITRGYTF.